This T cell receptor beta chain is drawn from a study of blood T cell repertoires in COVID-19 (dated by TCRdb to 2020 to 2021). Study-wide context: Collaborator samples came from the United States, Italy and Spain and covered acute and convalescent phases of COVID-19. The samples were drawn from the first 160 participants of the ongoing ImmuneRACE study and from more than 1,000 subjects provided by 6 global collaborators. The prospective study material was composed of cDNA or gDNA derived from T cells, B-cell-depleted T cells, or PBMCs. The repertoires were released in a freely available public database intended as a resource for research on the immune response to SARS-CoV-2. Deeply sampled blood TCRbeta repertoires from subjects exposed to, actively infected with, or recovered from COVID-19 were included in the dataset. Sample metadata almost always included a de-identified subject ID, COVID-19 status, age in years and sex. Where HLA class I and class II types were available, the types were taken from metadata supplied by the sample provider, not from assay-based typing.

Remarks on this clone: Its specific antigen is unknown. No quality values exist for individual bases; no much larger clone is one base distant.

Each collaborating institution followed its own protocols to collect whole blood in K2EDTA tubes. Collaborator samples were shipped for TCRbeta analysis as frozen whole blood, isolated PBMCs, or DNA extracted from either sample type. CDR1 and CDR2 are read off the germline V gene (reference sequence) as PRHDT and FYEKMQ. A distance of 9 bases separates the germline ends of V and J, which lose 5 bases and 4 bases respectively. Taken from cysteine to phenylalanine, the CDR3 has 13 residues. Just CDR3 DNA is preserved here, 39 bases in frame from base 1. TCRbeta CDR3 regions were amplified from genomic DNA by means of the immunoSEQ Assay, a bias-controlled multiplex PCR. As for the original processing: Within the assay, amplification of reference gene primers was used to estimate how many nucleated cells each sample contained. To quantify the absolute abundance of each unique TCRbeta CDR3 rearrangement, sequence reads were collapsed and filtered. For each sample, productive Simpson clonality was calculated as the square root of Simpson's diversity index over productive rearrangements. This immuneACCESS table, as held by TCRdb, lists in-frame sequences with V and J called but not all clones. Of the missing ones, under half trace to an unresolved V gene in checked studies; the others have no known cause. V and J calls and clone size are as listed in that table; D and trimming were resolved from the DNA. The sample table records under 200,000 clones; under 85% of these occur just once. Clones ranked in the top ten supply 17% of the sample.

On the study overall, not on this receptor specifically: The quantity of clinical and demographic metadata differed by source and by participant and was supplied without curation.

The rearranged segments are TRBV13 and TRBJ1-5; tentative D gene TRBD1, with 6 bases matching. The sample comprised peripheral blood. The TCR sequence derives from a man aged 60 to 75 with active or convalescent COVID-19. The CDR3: CASSTGFNQPQHF. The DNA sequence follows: TGTGCCAGCAGCACAGGGTTTAATCAGCCCCAGCATTTT.